Listed here are 5 T cell receptor beta chains from one sample, sequenced in a study of graft-versus-host responses after intestinal transplantation. Some clones are missing from TCRdb's copy, which holds only in-frame ones; the method was immunoSEQ multiplex PCR. The table records 35,000 to 45,000 clones, approximately 95% of them present only once. No antigen has been identified for these receptors. The sequenced sample was unstimulated CD8+ T cells sorted from spleen or lymph node cells, obtained before transplant. These receptor sequences come from a human donor who was the organ donor for an intestinal transplant.

The chain employs TRBV13 and TRBJ2-1; no reliable D call. The CDR3 extends over 11 amino acids. The V gene's germline CDR1 is PRHDT and CDR2 FYEKMQ (reference sequence). Trimming stripped 3 bases from V and 9 bases from J, with 6 bases between. CDR3 nucleotide sequence: TGTGCCAGCAGCTTGGGTTCTGAGCAGTTCTTC. Residues: CASSLGSEQFF.

V is TRBV7-9 and J is TRBJ2-1; tentatively, D is TRBD1 (6 bases). This CDR3 is built from 17 residues. Trimming removed 5 bases at V and 1 base at J, with 18 bases between. The germline V gene has CDR1 SEHNR and CDR2 FQNEAQ (reference sequence). The CDR3 loop reads CASSLRSPGVSYNEQFF. DNA for the CDR3: TGTGCCAGCAGCCTCCGTAGCCCAGGGGTATCCTACAATGAGCAGTTCTTC.

This clone came up once. The J gene is TRBJ2-5, the V gene TRBV9, with TRBD1 matching over 9 bases. V lost 3 bases to trimming and J lost 4 bases; unmatched junction nucleotides: 7. This CDR3 contains 15 residues. In germline, CDR1 is SGDLS, CDR2 YYNGEE. The CDR3 sequence is CASSAQGTGTETQYF. DNA of the CDR3: TGTGCCAGCAGCGCCCAAGGGACAGGGACAGAGACCCAGTACTTC.

A single count supports this clone. The CDR3 sequence is CASSQSGGAGETQYF. The CDR3 DNA is TGCGCCAGCAGCCAAAGCGGGGGGGCCGGGGAGACCCAGTACTTC. The chain joins TRBV4-3 to TRBJ2-5; TRBD2 aligns across 10 bases. The CDR3 has 15 amino acids. V dropped 2 bases and J dropped 5; count of bases not matched to a gene: 5. Per the germline V gene, CDR1 is LGHNA and CDR2 is YSLEER.

This chain joins TRBV6-1 and TRBJ2-7; TRBD2 might be the D (5 bases). This CDR3 has 13 amino acids. Looked up from germline, CDR1 is MNHNS and CDR2 is SASEGT. The V end was cut by 7 bases, the J end by 3 bases, with 13 bases between. CDR3 bases: TGTGCCAGCACCCATTCCGGAGGCTACGAGCAGTACTTC. Translation gives CASTHSGGYEQYF.